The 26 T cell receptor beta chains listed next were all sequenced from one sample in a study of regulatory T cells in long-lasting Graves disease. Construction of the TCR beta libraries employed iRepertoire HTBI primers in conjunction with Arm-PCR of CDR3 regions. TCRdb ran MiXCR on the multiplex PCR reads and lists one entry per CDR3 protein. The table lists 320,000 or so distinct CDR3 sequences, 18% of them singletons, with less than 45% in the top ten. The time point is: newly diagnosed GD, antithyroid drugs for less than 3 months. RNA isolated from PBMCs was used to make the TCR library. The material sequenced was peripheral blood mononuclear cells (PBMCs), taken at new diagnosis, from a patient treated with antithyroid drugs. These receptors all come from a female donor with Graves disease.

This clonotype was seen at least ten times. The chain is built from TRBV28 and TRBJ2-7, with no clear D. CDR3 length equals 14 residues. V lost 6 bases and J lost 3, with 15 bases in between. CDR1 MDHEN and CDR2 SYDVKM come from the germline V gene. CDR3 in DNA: TGTGCCAGCAGCCCCCCTACAGACAACTACGAGCAGTACTTC. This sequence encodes CASSPPTDNYEQYF. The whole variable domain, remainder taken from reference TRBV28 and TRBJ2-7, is DVKVTQSSRYLVKRTGEKVFLECVQDMDHENMFWYRQDPGLGLRLIYFSYDVKMKEKGDIPEGYSVSREKKERFSLILESASTNQTSMYLCASSPPTDNYEQYFGPGTRLTVT.

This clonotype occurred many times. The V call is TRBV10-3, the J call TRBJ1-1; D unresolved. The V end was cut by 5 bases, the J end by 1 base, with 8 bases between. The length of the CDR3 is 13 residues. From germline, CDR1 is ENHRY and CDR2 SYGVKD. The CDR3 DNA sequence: TGTGCCATCAGTACGGGGTGGAACACTGAAGCTTTCTTT. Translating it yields CAISTGWNTEAFF.

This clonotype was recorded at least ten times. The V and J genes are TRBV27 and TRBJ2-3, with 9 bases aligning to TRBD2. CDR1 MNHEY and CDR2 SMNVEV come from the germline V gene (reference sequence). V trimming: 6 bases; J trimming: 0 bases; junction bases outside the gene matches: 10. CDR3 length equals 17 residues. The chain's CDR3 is CASRPIRTSVSTDTQYF. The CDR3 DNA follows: TGTGCCAGCAGACCAATAAGGACTAGCGTGAGCACAGATACGCAGTATTTT.

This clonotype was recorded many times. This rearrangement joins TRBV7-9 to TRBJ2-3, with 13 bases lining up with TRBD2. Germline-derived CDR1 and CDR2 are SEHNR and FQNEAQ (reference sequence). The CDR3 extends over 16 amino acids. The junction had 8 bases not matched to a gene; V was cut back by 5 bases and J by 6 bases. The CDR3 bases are TGTGCCAGCAGCCTAAGGACTAGCGGGAGTGGCGATACGCAGTATTTT. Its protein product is CASSLRTSGSGDTQYF.

The CDR3 bases are TGCGCCACCAGGGGAGCGGGACTTAGCTCCTACAATGAGCAGTTCTTC. Its protein is CATRGAGLSSYNEQFF. The chain carries TRBV5-1 and TRBJ2-1; D is possibly TRBD2 (7 bases). The CDR3 totals 16 residues. Between the trimmed V and J ends, which lost 9 bases and 0 bases, there was a span of 19 bases. From germline, CDR1 is SGHRS and CDR2 YFSETQ.

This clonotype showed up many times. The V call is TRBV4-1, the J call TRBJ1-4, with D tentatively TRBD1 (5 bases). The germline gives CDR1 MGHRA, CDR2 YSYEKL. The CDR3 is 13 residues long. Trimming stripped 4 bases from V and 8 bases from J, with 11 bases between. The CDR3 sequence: CASSRDQEEKLFF. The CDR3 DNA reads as TGCGCCAGCAGCCGGGACCAAGAAGAAAAACTGTTTTTT.

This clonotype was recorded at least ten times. DNA for the CDR3: TGCAGTGCTAGGAACCGGGGGGCCAAAAACATTCAGTACTTC. Residues: CSARNRGAKNIQYF. The V and J genes are TRBV20-1 and TRBJ2-4, with D maybe TRBD2 (6 bases). Germline lookup yields CDR1 DFQATT and CDR2 SNEGSKA (reference sequence). V dropped 3 bases and J dropped 1 base, with 10 bases sitting between them. This CDR3 contains 14 residues.

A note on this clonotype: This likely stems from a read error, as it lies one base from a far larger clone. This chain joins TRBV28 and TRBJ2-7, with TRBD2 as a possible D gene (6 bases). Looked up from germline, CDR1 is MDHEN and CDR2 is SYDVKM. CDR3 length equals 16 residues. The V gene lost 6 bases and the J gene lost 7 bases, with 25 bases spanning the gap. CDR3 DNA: TGTGCCAGCAGCCCCGCTGGCCGGGAGTCCTACAATGAGCAGTACTTC. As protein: CASSPAGRESYNEQYF.

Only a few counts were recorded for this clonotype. The CDR3 nucleotides are TGTGCCAGCAGCTTCGGGATCTCGGGAGACACTGAAGCTTTCTTT. Translating gives CASSFGISGDTEAFF. V is TRBV7-9 and J is TRBJ1-1; D call uncertain. CDR1 is SEHNR and CDR2 is FQNEAQ in the germline V gene (reference sequence). CDR3 length: 15 amino acids. The germline V and J ends were trimmed by 3 bases and 3 bases, with 14 bases remaining between them.

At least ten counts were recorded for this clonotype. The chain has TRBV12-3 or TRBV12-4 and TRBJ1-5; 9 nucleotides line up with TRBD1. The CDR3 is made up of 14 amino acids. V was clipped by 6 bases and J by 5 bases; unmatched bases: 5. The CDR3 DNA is TGTGCCAGCAGCCCACAGGGGGCTCATCAGCCCCAGCATTTT. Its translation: CASSPQGAHQPQHF.

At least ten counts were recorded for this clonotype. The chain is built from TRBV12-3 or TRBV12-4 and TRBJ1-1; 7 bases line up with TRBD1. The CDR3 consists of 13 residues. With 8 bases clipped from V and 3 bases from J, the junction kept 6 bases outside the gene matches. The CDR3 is CASRDSGYTEAFF. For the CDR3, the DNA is TGTGCCAGCCGGGACAGTGGCTACACTGAAGCTTTCTTT.

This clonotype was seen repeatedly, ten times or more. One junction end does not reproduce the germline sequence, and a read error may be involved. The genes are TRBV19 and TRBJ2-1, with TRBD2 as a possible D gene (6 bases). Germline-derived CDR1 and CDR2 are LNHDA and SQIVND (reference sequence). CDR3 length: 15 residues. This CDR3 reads CASNPARGGHNDQCF. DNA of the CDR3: TGTGCCAGTAATCCCGCACGAGGAGGGCACAATGATCAGTGCTTC.

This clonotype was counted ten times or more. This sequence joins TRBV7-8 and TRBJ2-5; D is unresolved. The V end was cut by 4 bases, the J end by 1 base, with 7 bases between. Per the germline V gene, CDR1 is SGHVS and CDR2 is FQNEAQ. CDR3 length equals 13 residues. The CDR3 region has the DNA TGTGCCAGCAGCTCACCCCTCCAAGAGACCCAGTACTTC. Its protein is CASSSPLQETQYF.

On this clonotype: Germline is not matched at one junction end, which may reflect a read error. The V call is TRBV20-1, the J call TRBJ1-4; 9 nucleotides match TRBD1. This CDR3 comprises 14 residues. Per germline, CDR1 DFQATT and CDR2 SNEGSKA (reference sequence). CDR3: CSARKSGQGEKLCF. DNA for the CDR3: TGCAGTGCTAGGAAATCGGGACAGGGTGAAAAACTGTGTTTT.

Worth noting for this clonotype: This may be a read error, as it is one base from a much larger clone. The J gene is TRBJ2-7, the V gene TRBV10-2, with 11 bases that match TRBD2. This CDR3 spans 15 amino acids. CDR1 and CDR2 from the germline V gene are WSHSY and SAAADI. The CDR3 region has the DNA TGCTCCAGCAGTACGGGACTAGCGGATTCCTACGAGCAGTACTTC. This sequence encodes CSSSTGLADSYEQYF.

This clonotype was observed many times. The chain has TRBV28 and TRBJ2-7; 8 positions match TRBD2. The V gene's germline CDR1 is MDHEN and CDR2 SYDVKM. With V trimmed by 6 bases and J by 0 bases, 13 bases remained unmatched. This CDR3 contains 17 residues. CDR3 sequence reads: CASSPTQHREGSYEQYF. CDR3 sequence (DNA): TGTGCCAGCAGCCCTACCCAGCACCGGGAGGGCTCCTACGAGCAGTACTTC.

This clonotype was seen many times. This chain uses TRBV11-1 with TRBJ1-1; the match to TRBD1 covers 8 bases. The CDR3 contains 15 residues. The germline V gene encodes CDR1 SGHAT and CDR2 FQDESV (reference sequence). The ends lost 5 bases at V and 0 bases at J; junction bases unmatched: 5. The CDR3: CASSQGAGMNTEAFF. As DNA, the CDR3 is TGTGCCAGCAGCCAGGGGGCCGGAATGAACACTGAAGCTTTCTTT. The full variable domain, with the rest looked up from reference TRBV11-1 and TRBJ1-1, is EAEVAQSPRYKITEKSQAVAFWCDPISGHATLYWYRQILGQGPELLVQFQDESVVDDSQLPKDRFSAERLKGVDSTLKIQPAELGDSAMYLCASSQGAGMNTEAFFGQGTRLTVV.

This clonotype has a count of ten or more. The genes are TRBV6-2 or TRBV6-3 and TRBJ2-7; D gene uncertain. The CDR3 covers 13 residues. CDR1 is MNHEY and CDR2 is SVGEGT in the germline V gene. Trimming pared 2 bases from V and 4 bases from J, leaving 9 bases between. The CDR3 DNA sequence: TGTGCCAGCAGTTACAGCGACCTATACGAGCAGTACTTC. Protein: CASSYSDLYEQYF.

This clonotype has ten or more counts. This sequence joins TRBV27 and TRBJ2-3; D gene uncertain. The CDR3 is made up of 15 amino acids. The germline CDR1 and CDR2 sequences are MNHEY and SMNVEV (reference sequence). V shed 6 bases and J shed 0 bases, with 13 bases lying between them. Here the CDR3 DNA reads TGTGCCAGCAGAAACCGTATATCTAGCACAGATACGCAGTATTTT. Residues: CASRNRISSTDTQYF.

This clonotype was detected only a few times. In DNA form, the CDR3 reads TGTGCCAGCAGCCCATATTCGACAAGGGGGGAGGGCATTCAGTACTTC. Its protein product is CASSPYSTRGEGIQYF. The chain uses TRBV11-2 and TRBJ2-4; TRBD2 is a possible D gene (7 bases). The CDR3 consists of 16 residues. V was pared by 5 bases and J by 9 bases, with 23 bases between. The germline CDR1 and CDR2 sequences are SGHAT and FQNNGV.

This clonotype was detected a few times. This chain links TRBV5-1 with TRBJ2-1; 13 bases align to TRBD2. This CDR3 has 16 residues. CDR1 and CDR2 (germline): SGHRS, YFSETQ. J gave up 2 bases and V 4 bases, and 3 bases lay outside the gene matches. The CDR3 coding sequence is TGCGCCAGCAGCCGAGGGACTAGCGGGACCTACAATGAGCAGTTCTTC. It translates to CASSRGTSGTYNEQFF.

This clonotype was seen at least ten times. The CDR3 DNA is TGTGCCTGGAGTGGGAGCTCCTACAATGAGCAGTTCTTC. Its protein is CAWSGSSYNEQFF. The chain joins TRBV30 to TRBJ2-1; D remains ambiguous. Germline V gene lookup returns CDR1 GTSNPN and CDR2 SVGIG (reference sequence). Deletions cut 1 base from V and 0 bases from J, with 4 bases between. This CDR3 comprises 13 residues.

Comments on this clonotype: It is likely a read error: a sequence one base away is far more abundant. DNA for the CDR3: TGTGCCAGCGGTCCAGGGTTCACCTCTGGAAACACCATATATTTT. Translating gives CASGPGFTSGNTIYF. This rearrangement joins TRBV11-2 to TRBJ1-3; tentative D call: TRBD1 (5 bases). The length of the CDR3 is 15 residues. CDR1 is SGHAT and CDR2 is FQNNGV in the germline V gene. V lost 8 bases, J lost 0 bases, and 14 bases lay in between.

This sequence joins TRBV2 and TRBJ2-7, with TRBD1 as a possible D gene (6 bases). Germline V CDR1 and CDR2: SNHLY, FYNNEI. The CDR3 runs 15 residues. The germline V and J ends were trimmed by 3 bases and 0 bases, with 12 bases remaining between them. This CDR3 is CASSDRQAISYEQYF. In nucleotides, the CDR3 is TGTGCCAGCAGTGACCGACAGGCCATCTCCTACGAGCAGTACTTC.

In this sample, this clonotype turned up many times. The CDR3: CASSPGRRTDTQYF. Written as DNA, the CDR3 is TGTGCCAGCAGTCCCGGCAGGCGCACAGATACGCAGTATTTT. V and J are TRBV6-1 and TRBJ2-3, with D unresolved. The CDR3 length is 14 residues. V lost 5 bases to trimming and J lost 1 base, with 10 bases between them. The germline CDR1 and CDR2 sequences are MNHNS and SASEGT.

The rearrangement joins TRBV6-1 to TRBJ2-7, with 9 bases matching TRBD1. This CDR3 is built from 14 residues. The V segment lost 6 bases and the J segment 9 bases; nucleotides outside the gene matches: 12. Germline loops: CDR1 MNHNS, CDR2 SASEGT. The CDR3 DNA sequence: TGTGCCAGCAGACCGGGACAGGGAACCTCAGCGCAGTACTTC. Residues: CASRPGQGTSAQYF.